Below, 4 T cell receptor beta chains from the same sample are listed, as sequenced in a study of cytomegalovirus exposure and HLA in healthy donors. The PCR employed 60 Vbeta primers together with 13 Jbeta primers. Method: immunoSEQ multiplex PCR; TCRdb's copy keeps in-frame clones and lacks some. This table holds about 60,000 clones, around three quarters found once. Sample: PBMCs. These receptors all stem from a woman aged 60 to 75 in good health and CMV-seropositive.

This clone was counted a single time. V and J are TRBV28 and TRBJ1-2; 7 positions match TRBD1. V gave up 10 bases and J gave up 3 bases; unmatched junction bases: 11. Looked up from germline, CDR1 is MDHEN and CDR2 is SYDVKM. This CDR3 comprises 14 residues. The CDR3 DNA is TGTGCCACCGACTTGACAGGGCGGGACTATGGCTACACCTTC. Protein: CATDLTGRDYGYTF.

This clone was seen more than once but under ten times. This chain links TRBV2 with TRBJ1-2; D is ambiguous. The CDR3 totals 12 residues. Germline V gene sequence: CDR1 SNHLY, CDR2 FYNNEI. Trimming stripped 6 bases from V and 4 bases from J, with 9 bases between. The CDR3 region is CASSQILYGYTF. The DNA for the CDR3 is TGTGCCAGCAGCCAGATCCTCTATGGCTACACCTTC.

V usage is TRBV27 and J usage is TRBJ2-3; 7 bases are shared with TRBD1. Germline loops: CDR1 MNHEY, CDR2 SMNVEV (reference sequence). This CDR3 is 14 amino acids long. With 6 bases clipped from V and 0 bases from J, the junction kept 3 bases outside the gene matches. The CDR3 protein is CASRRQGSTDTQYF. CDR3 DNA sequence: TGTGCCAGCAGACGACAGGGTAGCACAGATACGCAGTATTTT.

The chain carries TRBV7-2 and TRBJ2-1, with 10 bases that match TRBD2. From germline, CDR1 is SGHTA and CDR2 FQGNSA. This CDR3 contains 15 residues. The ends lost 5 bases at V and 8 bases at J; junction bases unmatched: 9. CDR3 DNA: TGTGCCAGCAGCGCAAGTGTACTAGCGGGGTATGAGCAGTTCTTC. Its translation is CASSASVLAGYEQFF.